This T cell receptor (beta chain) was sequenced for a study of T cell responses to AZD1222 COVID-19 vaccine. Clones were sequenced by immunoSEQ multiplex PCR, and TCRdb holds only the in-frame ones, with some missing. The profile shows about 180,000 clones, around nine tenths of them singletons. Germline lookup yields CDR1 GTSNPN and CDR2 SVGIG (reference sequence). CDR3 length: 13 residues. The V end lost 0 bases, the J end lost 6 bases, and 9 bases lay between the germline ends. Material: peripheral blood, obtained on day 0 of AZD1222 vaccination. The V gene is TRBV30, the J gene TRBJ1-5, with unresolved D. This receptor was identified in an adult in good health. The CDR3 reads CAWSVYRGQPQHF. Here the CDR3 DNA reads TGTGCCTGGAGTGTTTATCGGGGTCAGCCCCAGCATTTT. Supplemented by reference TRBV30 and TRBJ1-5, the full variable domain reads SQTIHQWPATLVQPVGSPLSLECTVEGTSNPNLYWYRQAAGRGLQLLFYSVGIGQISSEVPQNLSASRPQDRQFILSSKKLLLSDSGFYLCAWSVYRGQPQHFGDGTRLSIL.